The following is a TCR beta chain sequence with its context. Its antigen is not known. These data belong to a study of cytomegalovirus exposure and HLA in healthy donors. Overall study: In an earlier analysis, some 110 million unique TCR beta sequences were found from about 180 million T cells.

Study results and limitations: Within an earlier analysis, most TCR beta V segments proved productive either about 90% or about 30% of the time.

In the PCR, 60 Vbeta and 13 Jbeta primers were used. The assay was immunoSEQ multiplex PCR, and TCRdb's table has in-frame clones only and misses some. The repertoire holds 120,000 to 150,000 clones, with roughly four fifths as singletons. This sequence was found in a man aged 35 to 55 in good health and CMV-seropositive. Sequencing was performed on PBMCs.

The CDR3 loop is CSVDRVETQYF. In DNA, the CDR3 is TGCAGCGTTGACAGGGTGGAGACCCAGTACTTC. The chain combines TRBV29-1 with TRBJ2-5; D might be TRBD1 (5 bases). V lost 3 bases and J 5 bases, leaving 7 bases between the germline ends. There are 11 residues in the CDR3. CDR1 and CDR2 from the germline V gene are SQVTM and ANQGSEA.